The 5 T cell receptor beta chains given below trace back to one sample, sequenced in a study of cytomegalovirus exposure and HLA in healthy donors. The PCR made use of 60 Vbeta and 13 Jbeta primers. The table came from immunoSEQ multiplex PCR; TCRdb's copy has only in-frame clones and leaves some out. Of under 150,000 clones listed, 75% to 90% were seen once; the top ten hold about 2.5%. The source material was PBMCs. These receptors all stem from a man aged 25 to 40 in good health and CMV-seronegative.

This clone is a singleton in its sample. V gene TRBV5-1 combines with J gene TRBJ2-5, with 11 bases aligning to TRBD2. The CDR3 runs to 14 residues. Germline CDR1 and CDR2: SGHRS and YFSETQ. With 10 bases clipped from V and 5 bases from J, the junction kept 10 bases outside the gene matches. The CDR3: CAPIAGGLGETQYF. The CDR3 DNA reads TGCGCCCCCATAGCGGGAGGGCTGGGGGAGACCCAGTACTTC.

The chain employs TRBV6-1 and TRBJ2-3; D gene unclear. The germline V gene has CDR1 MNHNS and CDR2 SASEGT. Deletions cut 1 base from V and 0 bases from J, with 11 bases between. The CDR3 extends over 16 amino acids. The CDR3 bases are TGTGCCAGCAGTGAAGGTGTTAAGCTGAGCACAGATACGCAGTATTTT. Protein: CASSEGVKLSTDTQYF.

This chain joins TRBV29-1 and TRBJ2-7, with 7 bases matching TRBD2. The CDR3 totals 10 residues. V shed 4 bases and J 9 bases; nucleotides not matched to a gene: 3. Germline assignment: CDR1 SQVTM and CDR2 ANQGSEA. CDR3 residues: CSVVGRVQYF. The CDR3 DNA is TGCAGCGTTGTAGGGAGGGTGCAGTACTTC.

The DNA of the CDR3 is TGTGCCAGCACCGTAGCGGGAACCCGGCAAACAGATACGCAGTATTTT. This translates into CASTVAGTRQTDTQYF. This chain links TRBV28 with TRBJ2-3; 8 positions match TRBD2. The V gene end was trimmed by 7 bases and the J gene end by 3 bases; junction bases not matched to a gene: 12. This CDR3 has 16 amino acids. Germline assignment: CDR1 MDHEN and CDR2 SYDVKM.

V and J are TRBV29-1 and TRBJ1-2, with D hard to call. The germline gives CDR1 SQVTM, CDR2 ANQGSEA. Trimming shortened V by 0 bases and J by 0 bases, and 14 bases separated the two germline ends. CDR3 length equals 16 residues. CDR3 coding DNA: TGCAGCGTTGAAGACAGAGAGGCTCGAGCTAACTATGGCTACACCTTC. This encodes CSVEDREARANYGYTF.